One sample yielded the 21 T cell receptor beta chains listed below, sequenced in a study of low-dose radiotherapy and immunotherapy resistance in tumors. With TRAV- and TRBV-specific primers, first-strand cDNA was made, covering the alpha and beta chains. For amplifying TCRs, the PCR ran for around 20 cycles with Phusion, which was used together with a constant-region primer and the adapter on the V primers. Each CDR3 protein is one row after TCRdb ran MiXCR on the reads. The table records about 7,900 distinct CDR3 sequences, approximately 57% of them present only once. These TCRs come from a human donor with advanced metastatic prostate, ovarian, gallbladder or colorectal cancer (not recorded which). This table probably holds off-target reads from a library built for another chain.

This clonotype was seen more than once but under ten times. This chain joins TRBV24-1 and TRBJ2-1; 9 bases map to TRBD2. This CDR3 is built from 16 residues. V dropped 3 bases and J dropped 5; count of bases not matched to a gene: 7. Germline CDR1 is KGHDR and CDR2 is SFDVKD. CDR3 loop: CATSDGAGGPHNEQFF. The DNA of the CDR3 is TGTGCCACCAGTGATGGGGCGGGAGGGCCTCACAATGAGCAGTTCTTC.

This clonotype was observed a handful of times. The rearrangement joins TRBV6-1 to TRBJ2-1; D perhaps matches TRBD1 (5 bases). This CDR3 region has 9 residues. From germline, CDR1 is MNHNS and CDR2 SASEGT. With 8 bases removed from V and 10 bases from J, the gap between germline ends came to 6 bases. CDR3 region: CASGQEQFF. The CDR3 coding sequence is TGTGCCAGCGGACAAGAGCAGTTCTTC.

The chain joins TRBV6-2 or TRBV6-3 to TRBJ2-1, with 9 bases that match TRBD2. CDR1 MNHEY and CDR2 SVGEGT come from the germline V gene. The CDR3 covers 15 residues. After removal of 2 bases from V and 6 bases from J, the junction contained 5 bases not matched to a gene. In DNA, the CDR3 is TGTGCCAGCAGTTACCTGGGACTAGCCCTCAATGAGCAGTTCTTC. It yields the protein CASSYLGLALNEQFF.

The genes are TRBV6-2 or TRBV6-3 and TRBJ2-3, with a weak D call TRBD2 (6 bases). Trimming took 5 bases from V and 1 from J, leaving 13 bases between them. The CDR3 length is 15 residues. Germline CDR1 reads MNHEY; CDR2 reads SVGEGT. The CDR3 DNA reads as TGTGCCAGCAGTGAAGGCGGGACTGGCACAGATACGCAGTATTTT. It codes for CASSEGGTGTDTQYF.

CDR3 bases: TGTGCCAGCAGCTTTGGAGGGTTAACCTACGAGCAGTACTTC. Its translation: CASSFGGLTYEQYF. The V and J genes are TRBV7-6 and TRBJ2-7; tentative D call: TRBD2 (6 bases). Germline loops: CDR1 SGHVS, CDR2 FNYEAQ. The V gene lost 3 bases and the J gene lost 2 bases, with 11 bases spanning the gap. This CDR3 contains 14 residues.

The chain has TRBV6-5 and TRBJ2-7, with TRBD1 matching 7 bases. Germline V gene data show CDR1 as MNHEY and CDR2 as SVGAGI. With V trimmed by 2 bases and J by 4 bases, 5 bases remained unmatched. This CDR3 has 14 amino acids. The CDR3 sequence is CASSYAGTDYEQYF. Written as DNA, the CDR3 is TGTGCCAGCAGTTACGCCGGGACAGATTACGAGCAGTACTTC.

The CDR3 DNA reads TGTGCCAGCAGTTACTCGTACAACGGACGCTCCTACGAGCAGTACTTC. The encoded protein is CASSYSYNGRSYEQYF. The rearrangement links TRBV6-6 to TRBJ2-7, with D uncertain. V lost 0 bases and J lost 0, with 12 bases in between. This CDR3 region has 16 residues. In germline, CDR1 is MNHNY, CDR2 SVGAGI (reference sequence).

This clonotype is medium-sized. The CDR3 bases are TGTGCCAGCAGCTTAGTGAGCGGCCACCCGGACGAGCAGTACTTC. Amino acid sequence: CASSLVSGHPDEQYF. The rearrangement links TRBV7-9 to TRBJ2-7; D may be TRBD2 (5 bases). Germline lookup yields CDR1 SEHNR and CDR2 FQNEAQ (reference sequence). The CDR3 contains 15 residues. V lost 1 base and J lost 5, with 15 bases in between.

The count of this clonotype is one. V is TRBV10-3 and J is TRBJ2-7, with 8 bases lining up with TRBD1. The CDR3 consists of 13 residues. Per germline, CDR1 ENHRY and CDR2 SYGVKD. V shed 2 bases, J shed 4 bases, and the junction held 1 base outside the gene matches. The DNA for the CDR3 is TGTGCCATCAGTGAGGGACAGGGTTACGAGCAGTACTTC. Translated: CAISEGQGYEQYF.

This clonotype has a single count. V is TRBV7-9 and J is TRBJ2-7, with 16 positions matching TRBD2. The V gene end was trimmed by 5 bases and the J gene end by 3 bases; junction bases not matched to a gene: 7. The CDR3 runs 17 residues. Per the germline V gene, CDR1 is SEHNR and CDR2 is FQNEAQ (reference sequence). Here the CDR3 reads CASSPGTSGRVLYEQYF. The CDR3 nucleotides are TGTGCCAGCAGCCCCGGGACTAGCGGGAGGGTCCTCTACGAGCAGTACTTC.

This chain joins TRBV18 and TRBJ2-3, with TRBD2 matching 13 bases. V lost 6 bases and J lost 2; bases outside the gene matches: 5. The CDR3 length is 16 residues. Germline lookup yields CDR1 KGHSH and CDR2 LQKENI. The CDR3 nucleotides read TGTGCCAGCTCTGCTACTAGCGGGAGGGCCACAGATACGCAGTATTTT. Its protein product is CASSATSGRATDTQYF.

V is TRBV18 and J is TRBJ2-7; possible D gene TRBD2, 5 bases. This CDR3 spans 15 amino acids. Germline V gene data show CDR1 as KGHSH and CDR2 as LQKENI. With 6 bases removed from V and 0 bases from J, the gap between germline ends came to 15 bases. This CDR3 is CASSPPDFASYEQYF. The DNA of the CDR3 is TGTGCCAGCTCCCCCCCGGACTTCGCCTCCTACGAGCAGTACTTC.

The rearrangement uses TRBV6-2 or TRBV6-3 and TRBJ2-7, with D tentatively TRBD2 (5 bases). Germline V gene sequence: CDR1 MNHEY, CDR2 SVGEGT. V gave up 6 bases and J gave up 6 bases, with 15 bases separating them. This CDR3 comprises 13 residues. The CDR3 region is CASRPGKWGEQYF. CDR3 in DNA: TGTGCCAGCAGACCCGGGAAATGGGGCGAGCAGTACTTC.

This chain connects TRBV6-6 to TRBJ2-6; D ambiguous. Germline V gene sequence: CDR1 MNHNY, CDR2 SVGAGI (reference sequence). Trimming cost V 7 bases and J 0 bases, with 7 bases left between them. The CDR3 length is 14 residues. The CDR3: CASTTDSGANVLTF. The CDR3, as DNA: TGTGCCAGCACGACGGACTCTGGGGCCAACGTCCTGACTTTC.

Here the CDR3 reads CASSLDTSGGNEQFF. CDR3 nucleotide sequence: TGTGCCAGCAGCTTAGACACTAGCGGGGGCAATGAGCAGTTCTTC. The gene calls are TRBV7-2 and TRBJ2-1; TRBD2 agrees at 11 bases. V was pared by 1 base and J by 6 bases, with 2 bases of the junction left unmatched. The CDR3 has 15 residues. CDR1 is SGHTA and CDR2 is FQGNSA in the germline V gene. The full variable domain, rest sourced from reference TRBV7-2 and TRBJ2-1, is GAGVSQSPSNKVTEKGKDVELRCDPISGHTALYWYRQSLGQGLEFLIYFQGNSAPDKSGLPSDRFSAERTGGSVSTLTIQRTQQEDSAVYLCASSLDTSGGNEQFFGPGTRLTVL.

V gene TRBV28 combines with J gene TRBJ1-2, with TRBD1 matching over 9 bases. The V gene end was trimmed by 5 bases and the J gene end by 7 bases; junction bases not matched to a gene: 5. The CDR3 length is 13 residues. The V gene's germline CDR1 is MDHEN and CDR2 SYDVKM. The CDR3 protein is CASSPSTGGGYTF. The CDR3 nucleotides are TGTGCCAGCAGTCCGTCGACAGGGGGTGGCTACACCTTC.

This chain uses TRBV20-1 with TRBJ2-2; TRBD1 is a possible D gene (5 bases). The CDR3 consists of 15 residues. Germline V lookup: CDR1 DFQATT, CDR2 SNEGSKA (reference sequence). Trimming left V 5 bases short and J 4 bases short, with 17 bases between. This CDR3 is CSASDSHESTGELFF. The CDR3, as DNA: TGCAGTGCTTCAGACAGTCACGAGAGCACCGGGGAGCTGTTTTTT.

This chain joins TRBV10-3 and TRBJ2-7; tentatively, D is TRBD2 (5 bases). The length of the CDR3 is 15 residues. Trimming shortened V by 2 bases and J by 2 bases, and 13 bases separated the two germline ends. The germline CDR1 and CDR2 sequences are ENHRY and SYGVKD. DNA for the CDR3: TGTGCCATCAGTGAGGCGGAGGTAGATCCCTACGAGCAGTACTTC. Translation gives CAISEAEVDPYEQYF.

The gene calls are TRBV10-3 and TRBJ2-2, with 8 bases lining up with TRBD1. The CDR3 covers 14 residues. With V trimmed by 6 bases and J by 7 bases, 7 bases remained unmatched. CDR1 is ENHRY and CDR2 is SYGVKD in the germline V gene. CDR3 DNA: TGTGCCATCAGCGCTCAGGGGGCTAACGGGGAGCTGTTTTTT. Protein: CAISAQGANGELFF.

The gene calls are TRBV5-5 and TRBJ1-2; no clear D gene. The CDR3 is made up of 14 amino acids. CDR1 SGHKS and CDR2 YYEKEE come from the germline V gene (reference sequence). Trimming pared 4 bases from V and 8 bases from J, leaving 18 bases between. DNA for the CDR3: TGTGCCAGCAGCCCCCGGGATACACTCCTGGGCTACACCTTC. Residues: CASSPRDTLLGYTF.

The J gene is TRBJ2-5, the V gene TRBV19, with 10 bases matching TRBD1. Trimming cost V 7 bases and J 7 bases; bases outside gene matches: 9. Germline CDR1 is LNHDA and CDR2 is SQIVND (reference sequence). This CDR3 is 14 amino acids long. CDR3 coding DNA: TGTGCCAGTAAGGTGACAGGGGGCGCCTGGACCCAGTACTTC. Protein: CASKVTGGAWTQYF.